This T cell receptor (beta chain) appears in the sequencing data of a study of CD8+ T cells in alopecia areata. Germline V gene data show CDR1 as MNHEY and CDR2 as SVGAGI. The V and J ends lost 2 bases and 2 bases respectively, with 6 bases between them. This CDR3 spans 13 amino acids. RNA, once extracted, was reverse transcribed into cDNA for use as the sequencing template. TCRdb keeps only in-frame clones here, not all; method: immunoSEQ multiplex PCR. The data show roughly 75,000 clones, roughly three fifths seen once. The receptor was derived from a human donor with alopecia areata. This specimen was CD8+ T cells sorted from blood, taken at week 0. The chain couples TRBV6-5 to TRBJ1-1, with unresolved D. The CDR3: CASSYLANTEAFF. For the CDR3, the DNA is TGTGCCAGCAGTTACCTCGCAAACACTGAAGCTTTCTTT.